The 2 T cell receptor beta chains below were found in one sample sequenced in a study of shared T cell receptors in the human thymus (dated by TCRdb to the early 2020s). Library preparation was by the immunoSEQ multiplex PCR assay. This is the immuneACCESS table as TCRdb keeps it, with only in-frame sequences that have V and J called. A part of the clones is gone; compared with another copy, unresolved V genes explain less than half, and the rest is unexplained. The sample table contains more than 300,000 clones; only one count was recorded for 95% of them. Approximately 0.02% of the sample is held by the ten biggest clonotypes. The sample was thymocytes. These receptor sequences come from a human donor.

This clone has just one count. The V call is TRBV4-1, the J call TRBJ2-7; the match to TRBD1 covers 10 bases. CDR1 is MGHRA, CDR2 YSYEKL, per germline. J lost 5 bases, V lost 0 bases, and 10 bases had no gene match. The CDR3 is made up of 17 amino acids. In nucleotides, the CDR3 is TGCGCCAGCAGCCAAGATTCTAGATGGGACAGGGGCCACGAGCAGTACTTC. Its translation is CASSQDSRWDRGHEQYF.

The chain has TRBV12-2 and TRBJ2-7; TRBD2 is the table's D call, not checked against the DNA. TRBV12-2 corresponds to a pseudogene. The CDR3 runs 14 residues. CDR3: CASRRDFVIYEQYF. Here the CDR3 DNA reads TGTGCAAGTCGCCGGGACTTCGTTATCTACGAGCAGTACTTC.